This entry lists 25 T cell receptor beta chains sequenced from one sample in a study of T cells in Graves' hyperthyroidism and ophthalmopathy. Using RNA transcripts as the source, TCR beta CDR3 regions were amplified. The primer set for the first-round RT-PCR of the TCR CDR3 was HTBI. A single record per CDR3 protein comes from TCRdb applying MiXCR to the multiplex PCR reads. The data hold 650,000 to 750,000 distinct CDR3 sequences, with about 14% observed a single time. Sequenced sample: blood. These receptors were taken from a woman aged 18-29 years with Graves' hyperthyroidism.

Many counts were recorded for this clonotype. This chain uses TRBV18 with TRBJ1-2; possible D gene TRBD1, 6 bases. Germline-derived CDR1 and CDR2 are KGHSH and LQKENI. V shed 0 bases and J shed 3 bases, with 14 bases lying between them. This CDR3 is 16 amino acids long. CDR3 sequence: CASSPPGRGLDYGYTF. CDR3 nucleotides: TGTGCCAGCTCACCACCGGGCCGGGGGCTTGACTATGGCTACACCTTC.

About this clonotype itself: Given a much more abundant clone one base away, this may be a read error. The chain carries TRBV20-1 and TRBJ2-5; D remains unclear. CDR1 and CDR2 from the germline V gene are DFQATT and SNEGSKA (reference sequence). The CDR3 extends over 11 amino acids. Trimming left V 1 base short and J 2 bases short, with 2 bases between. The CDR3 bases are TGCAGTGCTAGAGCTCAAGAGACCCAGTACTTC. Translated, it gives CSARAQETQYF.

The J gene is TRBJ2-5, the V gene TRBV20-1; 8 bases are a match to TRBD2. The DNA matches TRBJ2-1 better at its end, which makes the J call doubtful. The CDR3 covers 15 residues. The V gene's germline CDR1 is DFQATT and CDR2 SNEGSKA (reference sequence). The CDR3 DNA sequence: TGCAGTGCTAGAGATGGAGCGGGAGTTGGGGAGACCCAGTTCTTC. Its translation is CSARDGAGVGETQFF.

This clonotype was observed at least ten times. The rearrangement links TRBV28 to TRBJ2-3; the D gene is possibly TRBD1 (6 bases). CDR1 and CDR2 (germline): MDHEN, SYDVKM. The V and J ends lost 8 bases and 2 bases respectively, with 14 bases between them. The CDR3 length is 14 residues. The CDR3 loop reads CASAWGPPTDTQYF. In DNA form, the CDR3 reads TGTGCCAGCGCCTGGGGGCCCCCCACAGATACGCAGTATTTT. Together with reference TRBV28 and TRBJ2-3, the CDR3 gives the full variable domain: DVKVTQSSRYLVKRTGEKVFLECVQDMDHENMFWYRQDPGLGLRLIYFSYDVKMKEKGDIPEGYSVSREKKERFSLILESASTNQTSMYLCASAWGPPTDTQYFGPGTRLTVL.

V usage is TRBV20-1 and J usage is TRBJ1-2; possible D gene TRBD1, 6 bases. CDR3 size: 14 residues. CDR1 DFQATT and CDR2 SNEGSKA come from the germline V gene (reference sequence). V lost 6 bases and J 4 bases, leaving 18 bases between the germline ends. CDR3 region: CSADRLQGTYGYTF. Here the CDR3 DNA reads TGCAGTGCAGATCGCCTACAGGGAACCTATGGCTACACCTTC.

This clonotype showed up just once. A much bigger clone sits one base away, suggesting this may be a read error. The chain uses TRBV7-2 and TRBJ2-7; D gene unclear. CDR1 is SGHTA, CDR2 FQGNSA, per germline. The CDR3 is 12 residues long. The CDR3 here is CASSQRFYERYF. For the CDR3, the DNA is TGTGCCAGCAGCCAACGGTTCTACGAGCGGTACTTC.

Many counts were recorded for this clonotype. The chain is built from TRBV12-3 or TRBV12-4 and TRBJ2-7; 14 bases match TRBD2. This CDR3 has 13 residues. The ends lost 6 bases at V and 6 bases at J; junction bases unmatched: 1. The CDR3 DNA sequence: TGTGCCAGCAGCGGACTAGCGGGAGGCGAGCAGTACTTC. Translated, it gives CASSGLAGGEQYF.

This clonotype was observed at least ten times. This chain uses TRBV2 with TRBJ1-5; tentative D call: TRBD1 (6 bases). Germline CDR1 and CDR2: SNHLY and FYNNEI. The CDR3 consists of 14 residues. The V end was cut by 6 bases, the J end by 7 bases, with 16 bases between. The CDR3: CASRSTGRVQPQHF. The CDR3 DNA sequence: TGTGCCAGCAGGAGTACAGGGCGGGTACAGCCCCAGCATTTT. Full variable domain (missing parts from reference TRBV2 and TRBJ1-5): EPEVTQTPSHQVTQMGQEVILRCVPISNHLYFYWYRQILGQKVEFLVSFYNNEISEKSEIFDDQFSVERPDGSNFTLKIRSTKLEDSAMYFCASRSTGRVQPQHFGDGTRLSIL.

This clonotype was observed many times. The chain couples TRBV3-1 to TRBJ2-5, with 9 bases aligning to TRBD2. CDR3 size: 16 residues. V shed 2 bases and J 1 base; nucleotides not matched to a gene: 5. In germline, CDR1 is LGHDT, CDR2 YNNKEL (reference sequence). CDR3 protein: CASSQIASGVQETQYF. The CDR3 DNA is TGTGCCAGCAGCCAAATCGCTAGCGGGGTCCAAGAGACCCAGTACTTC.

The CDR3 region is CASSLRTYEQYF. Here the CDR3 DNA reads TGTGCCAGCAGCTTACGTACCTACGAGCAGTACTTC. This chain links TRBV7-9 with TRBJ2-7; D uncertain. Trimming removed 2 bases from V and 2 bases from J, with 4 bases in between. The CDR3 is made up of 12 amino acids. Germline-derived CDR1 and CDR2 are SEHNR and FQNEAQ (reference sequence).

This chain links TRBV4-1 with TRBJ2-4; no firm D call. Trimming stripped 1 base from V and 1 base from J, with 8 bases between. The germline V gene has CDR1 MGHRA and CDR2 YSYEKL. The CDR3 runs 15 residues. CDR3 coding DNA: TGCGCCAGCAGCCAAGTCGAGGAGGCCAAAAACATTCAGTACTTC. Protein: CASSQVEEAKNIQYF.

With respect to this clonotype: This could be a read error, since a much larger clone is one nucleotide away. This rearrangement joins TRBV12-3 or TRBV12-4 to TRBJ2-3; D call uncertain. The CDR3 is made up of 12 amino acids. V was shortened by 6 bases and J by 4 bases, with 8 bases between the two germline ends. The CDR3 bases are TGTGCCAGCAGCCCCCCCCCAGATACGCAGTATTTT. It yields the protein CASSPPPDTQYF.

This clonotype occurred once. The gene calls are TRBV10-3 and TRBJ2-2, with 10 bases identical to TRBD2. V lost 5 bases, J lost 7 bases, and 10 bases stayed unmatched. Germline CDR1 ENHRY, CDR2 SYGVKD. This CDR3 is built from 16 residues. CDR3 DNA sequence: TGTGCCATCAGTTCCGCCAGCGGGAGGGCCGGCGGGGAGCTGTTTTTT. It encodes CAISSASGRAGGELFF.

At least ten counts were recorded for this clonotype. The chain uses TRBV20-1 and TRBJ2-7, with D hard to call. The V end lost 6 bases, the J end lost 0 bases, and 21 bases lay between the germline ends. Germline CDR1 reads DFQATT; CDR2 reads SNEGSKA (reference sequence). CDR3 length: 16 residues. The CDR3 nucleotides are TGCAGTGCCCCAAAAACCCGACATGCGAGCTCCTACGAGCAGTACTTC. As protein: CSAPKTRHASSYEQYF.

This clonotype was detected many times. The chain uses TRBV27 and TRBJ2-1, with 7 bases fitting TRBD1. J was trimmed by 6 bases and V by 5 bases; bases with no gene match: 16. The V gene's germline CDR1 is MNHEY and CDR2 SMNVEV (reference sequence). The CDR3 spans 17 residues. CDR3 nucleotides: TGTGCCAGCAGTCTGATACCCCGGGACAGCTTATCCAATGAGCAGTTCTTC. Translating gives CASSLIPRDSLSNEQFF.

This chain uses TRBV14 with TRBJ1-2, with D maybe TRBD1 (5 bases). The CDR3 loop spans 15 amino acids. Trimming left V 7 bases short and J 4 bases short, with 19 bases between. Germline values: CDR1 SGHDN, CDR2 FVKESK. CDR3 bases: TGTGCCAGCACCGGAATGGTAGGGGCAGTCTATGGCTACACCTTC. Amino acids: CASTGMVGAVYGYTF. Full variable domain (rest looked up from reference TRBV14 and TRBJ1-2): EAGVTQFPSHSVIEKGQTVTLRCDPISGHDNLYWYRRVMGKEIKFLLHFVKESKQDESGMPNNRFLAERTGGTYSTLKVQPAELEDSGVYFCASTGMVGAVYGYTFGSGTRLTVV.

The V call is TRBV6-1, the J call TRBJ1-5; 8 bases line up with TRBD1. Trimming cost V 5 bases and J 2 bases; bases outside gene matches: 5. There are 15 residues in the CDR3. Germline values: CDR1 MNHNS, CDR2 SASEGT. The CDR3 spells CASSPDRVGNQPQHF. The CDR3 bases are TGTGCCAGCAGTCCGGACAGGGTCGGCAATCAGCCCCAGCATTTT.

This clonotype has just a few counts. J is TRBJ1-1 and V is TRBV19, with D unresolved. The CDR3 has 12 amino acids. V was trimmed by 1 base and J by 0 bases, leaving 0 bases between them. Germline V gives CDR1 LNHDA, CDR2 SQIVND (reference sequence). Here the CDR3 reads CASSIVNTEAFF. For the CDR3, the DNA is TGTGCCAGTAGTATAGTGAACACTGAAGCTTTCTTT.

This clonotype was detected many times. V is TRBV12-3 or TRBV12-4 and J is TRBJ1-4; D is undetermined. V shed 2 bases and J shed 4 bases, with 11 bases lying between them. The CDR3 extends over 15 amino acids. This chain's CDR3 is CASSLSGRLNEKLFF. CDR3 nucleotide sequence: TGTGCCAGCAGTTTAAGCGGTCGACTTAATGAAAAACTGTTTTTT.

There are a few counts of this clonotype. This may come from a read error, since a much larger clone is one base off. This sequence joins TRBV7-2 and TRBJ2-7; D might be TRBD2 (5 bases). Per the germline V gene, CDR1 is SGHTA and CDR2 is FQGNSA. The CDR3 runs to 14 residues. The CDR3 sequence: CASSLQRLTYGQYF. CDR3 DNA sequence: TGTGCCAGCAGCTTACAGCGGCTCACTTACGGGCAGTACTTC.

This clonotype showed up many times. The chain combines TRBV12-3 or TRBV12-4 with TRBJ1-2, with no clear D. The CDR3 has 15 residues. Trimming pared 6 bases from V and 3 bases from J, leaving 17 bases between. The DNA of the CDR3 is TGTGCCAGCAGCCCCGTGTCCTACGGCTACTATGGCTACACCTTC. It specifies CASSPVSYGYYGYTF.

In its sample, this clonotype was seen a few times. V gene TRBV6-1 combines with J gene TRBJ2-2, with D tentatively TRBD1 or TRBD2 (5 bases each). The CDR3 sequence is 16 residues long. Trimming took 8 bases from V and 3 from J, leaving 19 bases between them. The V gene's germline CDR1 is MNHNS and CDR2 SASEGT. The CDR3 protein is CASSPRDRSYTGELFF. In nucleotides, the CDR3 is TGTGCCAGCTCACCTCGGGACCGTTCGTACACCGGGGAGCTGTTTTTT.

The chain joins TRBV20-1 to TRBJ2-3, with D uncertain. V shed 5 bases and J shed 3 bases, with 12 bases lying between them. CDR1 and CDR2 (germline): DFQATT, SNEGSKA (reference sequence). The CDR3 spans 13 residues. This chain's CDR3 is CSAGHAPTDTQYF. CDR3 coding DNA: TGCAGTGCTGGCCACGCGCCGACAGATACGCAGTATTTT.

This clonotype was picked up one time. J is TRBJ1-2 and V is TRBV6-1, with TRBD1 identical over 7 bases. This CDR3 is 13 amino acids long. The V and J ends lost 5 bases and 2 bases, in that order; junction bases with no gene match: 2. CDR1 MNHNS and CDR2 SASEGT come from the germline V gene. The CDR3 DNA reads as TGTGCCAGCAGTATGGGACAGAACTATGGCTACACCTTC. Protein: CASSMGQNYGYTF.

At least ten counts were recorded for this clonotype. The V gene is TRBV7-2, the J gene TRBJ2-2; 8 bases are shared with TRBD2. The germline CDR1 and CDR2 sequences are SGHTA and FQGNSA. This CDR3 has 14 residues. J was trimmed by 6 bases and V by 3 bases; bases with no gene match: 3. The DNA for the CDR3 is TGTGCCAGCAGCTTTGGTAGCGGGGCCGGGGAGCTGTTTTTT. Protein sequence: CASSFGSGAGELFF.